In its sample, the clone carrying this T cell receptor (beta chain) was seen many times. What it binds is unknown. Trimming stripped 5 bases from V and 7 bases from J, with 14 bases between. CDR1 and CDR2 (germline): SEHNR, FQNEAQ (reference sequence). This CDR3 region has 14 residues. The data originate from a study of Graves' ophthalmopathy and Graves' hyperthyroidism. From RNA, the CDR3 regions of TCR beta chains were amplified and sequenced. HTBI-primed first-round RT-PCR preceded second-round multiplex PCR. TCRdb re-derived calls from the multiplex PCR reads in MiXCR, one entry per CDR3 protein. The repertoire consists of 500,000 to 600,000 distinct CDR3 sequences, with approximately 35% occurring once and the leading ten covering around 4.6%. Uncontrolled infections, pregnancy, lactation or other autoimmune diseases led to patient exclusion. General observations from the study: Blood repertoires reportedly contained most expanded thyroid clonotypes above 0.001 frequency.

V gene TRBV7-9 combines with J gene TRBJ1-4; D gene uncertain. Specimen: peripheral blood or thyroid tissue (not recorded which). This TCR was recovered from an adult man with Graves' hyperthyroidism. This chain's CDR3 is CASSHRVVSEKLFF. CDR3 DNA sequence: TGTGCCAGCAGCCATCGGGTGGTTAGTGAAAAACTGTTTTTT.